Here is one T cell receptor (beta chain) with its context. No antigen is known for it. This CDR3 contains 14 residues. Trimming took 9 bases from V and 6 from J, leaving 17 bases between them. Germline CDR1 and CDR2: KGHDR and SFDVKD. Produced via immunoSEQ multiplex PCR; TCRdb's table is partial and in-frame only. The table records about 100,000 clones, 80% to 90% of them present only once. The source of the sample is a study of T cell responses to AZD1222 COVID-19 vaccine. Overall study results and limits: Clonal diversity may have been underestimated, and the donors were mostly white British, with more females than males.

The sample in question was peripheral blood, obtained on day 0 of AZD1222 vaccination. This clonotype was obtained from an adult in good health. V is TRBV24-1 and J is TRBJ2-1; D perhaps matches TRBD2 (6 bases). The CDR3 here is CATLTSRGGNEQFF. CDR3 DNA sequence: TGTGCCACCCTGACTAGTAGGGGAGGCAATGAGCAGTTCTTC.